These T cell receptor beta chains were read from a single sample in a study of blood T cell repertoires in COVID-19. Repertoires were generated with immunoSEQ multiplex PCR, while TCRdb's copy carries only in-frame clones and drops some. This sample has 300,000 to 400,000 clones; approximately 86% occur once, and the top ten carry 7% to 7.5%. Material for sequencing was peripheral blood. The receptors stem from a woman aged 60-75 years with COVID-19, enrolled during active disease. Both conserved end residues are part of each CDR3. The order of the fields is D gene, clone size, V gene, J gene, CDR3 protein, CDR3 DNA. A D gene is named only where the DNA matches it firmly. Rows give clone size only sometimes, using once, few, many, or a class for an expanded clone.

>TRBD1|NA|TRBV6-2/TRBV6-3|TRBJ1-6
CASSYSQGVKSPLHF
TGTGCCAGCAGTTACTCACAGGGGGTCAAATCACCCCTCCACTTT
>NA|NA|TRBV18|TRBJ2-3
CASSPPWAEEDTQYF
TGTGCCAGCTCACCACCATGGGCGGAGGAAGATACGCAGTATTTT
>TRBD1|NA|TRBV7-3|TRBJ2-2
CASSFATGKRTGELFF
TGTGCCAGCAGCTTCGCGACAGGGAAGAGAACCGGGGAGCTGTTTTTT
>NA|NA|TRBV29-1|TRBJ2-3
CSARDGTSTDTQYF
TGCAGCGCGAGGGACGGGACTAGCACAGATACGCAGTATTTT
>NA|NA|TRBV5-1|TRBJ2-1
CASSALQGRFYNEQFF
TGCGCCAGCAGCGCATTACAGGGCCGGTTTTACAATGAGCAGTTCTTC
>NA|NA|TRBV27|TRBJ1-6
CASVQAVFNSPLHF
TGTGCCAGCGTCCAAGCGGTTTTTAATTCACCCCTCCACTTT
>TRBD2|NA|TRBV3-1/TRBV3-2|TRBJ2-1
CASSHASLAGSSYNEQFF
TGTGCCAGCAGCCACGCCTCACTAGCGGGAAGCTCCTACAATGAGCAGTTCTTC
>TRBD1|NA|TRBV4-1|TRBJ2-7
CASSQGQGKLPTREQYF
TGCGCCAGCAGCCAAGGACAGGGAAAACTCCCCACCCGCGAGCAGTACTTC
>NA|NA|TRBV5-1|TRBJ2-1
CASSAPGAGRNEQFF
TGCGCCAGCAGCGCCCCAGGGGCAGGGCGCAATGAGCAGTTCTTC
>NA|NA|TRBV6-5|TRBJ2-1
CAARQGGYNEQFF
TGTGCCGCTCGACAGGGAGGTTACAATGAGCAGTTCTTC
>TRBD2|NA|TRBV15|TRBJ2-1
CATSRKRTSGGYNEQFF
TGTGCCACCAGCCGAAAACGGACTAGCGGGGGATACAATGAGCAGTTCTTC
>TRBD2|NA|TRBV14|TRBJ2-3
CASSQERTSGGNTDTQYF
TGTGCCAGCAGCCAAGAACGGACTAGCGGGGGGAACACAGATACGCAGTATTTT
>NA|NA|TRBV5-4|TRBJ1-2
CASSRADRNYGYTF
TGTGCCAGCAGCAGGGCCGACAGGAACTATGGCTACACCTTC
>NA|NA|TRBV7-9|TRBJ2-2
CASSYTGFSGELFF
TGTGCCAGCAGCTATACAGGGTTTTCCGGGGAGCTGTTTTTT
>NA|NA|TRBV7-2|TRBJ2-3
CASSLMASDTQYF
TGTGCCAGCAGCTTAATGGCATCAGATACGCAGTATTTT
>NA|NA|TRBV4-2|TRBJ2-5
CASSHPADGETQYF
TGTGCCAGCAGCCACCCCGCGGATGGCGAGACCCAGTACTTC
>TRBD2|NA|TRBV4-2|TRBJ2-5
CASSQDPTSGGQETQYF
TGTGCCAGCAGCCAAGATCCCACTAGCGGGGGCCAAGAGACCCAGTACTTC
>NA|NA|TRBV6-6|TRBJ1-4
CASRRGGAEEKLFF
TGTGCCAGCAGGAGGGGGGGGGCCGAGGAAAAACTGTTTTTT
>NA|few|TRBV4-1|TRBJ1-1
CASSQVGTVLNTEAFF
TGCGCCAGCAGCCAAGTTGGTACAGTTCTGAACACTGAAGCTTTCTTT
>TRBD2|NA|TRBV5-8|TRBJ2-3
CASTMVAGVDTQYF
TGTGCCAGCACCATGGTAGCGGGGGTGGATACGCAGTATTTT
>NA|NA|TRBV4-1|TRBJ1-2
CASSQARTVNYGYTF
TGCGCCAGCAGCCAAGCAAGGACAGTTAACTATGGCTACACCTTC
>NA|NA|TRBV18|TRBJ1-6
CASSGGYNSPLHF
TGTGCCAGCTCCGGGGGCTATAATTCACCCCTCCACTTT
>NA|NA|TRBV6-5|TRBJ2-7
CASSYNGLGEQYF
TGTGCCAGCAGTTACAACGGCCTCGGGGAGCAGTACTTC
>TRBD1|NA|TRBV5-6|TRBJ1-2
CASSLNDRGILGYTF
TGTGCCAGCAGCTTAAACGACAGGGGCATTCTTGGCTACACCTTC
>TRBD2|NA|TRBV3-1/TRBV3-2|TRBJ2-5
CASSLTSGGRETQYF
TGTGCCAGCAGCCTGACTAGCGGGGGGCGGGAGACCCAGTACTTC
>TRBD1|NA|TRBV7-3|TRBJ2-2
CASSPQGVLNTGELFF
TGTGCCAGCAGCCCACAGGGGGTGTTGAACACCGGGGAGCTGTTTTTT
>TRBD1|NA|TRBV2|TRBJ1-5
CASSAGQASNQPQHF
TGTGCCAGCAGCGCGGGACAGGCTAGCAATCAGCCCCAGCATTTT
>NA|NA|TRBV29-1|TRBJ2-3
CSVDAQGTDTQYF
TGCAGCGTTGATGCCCAGGGGACAGATACGCAGTATTTT
>NA|NA|TRBV21-1|TRBJ1-2
CASSKARGQGNGYTF
TGTGCCAGCAGCAAAGCTCGTGGGCAGGGAAATGGCTACACCTTC
>NA|NA|TRBV9|TRBJ2-3
CASSAPGGGHTQYF
TGTGCCAGCAGCGCGCCCGGGGGTGGCCATACGCAGTATTTT
>NA|NA|TRBV11-3|TRBJ2-1
CASSLERSAANGNEQFF
TGTGCCAGCAGCTTAGAGCGGTCGGCAGCTAACGGCAATGAGCAGTTCTTC
>TRBD1|NA|TRBV7-2|TRBJ2-3
CASSSGQGEYTQYF
TGTGCCAGCAGCTCCGGACAGGGGGAATATACGCAGTATTTT
>NA|NA|TRBV5-5|TRBJ1-5
CASRAEEGTGNQPQHF
TGTGCCAGCAGGGCCGAGGAGGGGACGGGCAATCAGCCCCAGCATTTT
>NA|NA|TRBV2|TRBJ1-2
CAGHDRGPGGYTF
TGTGCCGGGCACGACAGAGGCCCTGGGGGCTACACCTTC
>NA|NA|TRBV3-1/TRBV3-2|TRBJ1-3
CASSQPGGDTIYF
TGTGCCAGCAGCCAGCCGGGGGGAGACACCATATATTTT
>TRBD2|NA|TRBV6-5|TRBJ2-7
CASSYSTSGSYEQYF
TGTGCCAGCAGTTACTCGACTAGCGGTTCCTACGAGCAGTACTTC
>NA|NA|TRBV5-4|TRBJ2-7
CASSTGREQYF
TGTGCCAGCAGCACAGGGCGCGAGCAGTACTTC
>TRBD1|NA|TRBV2|TRBJ1-2
CASSEAEAGGDYGYTF
TGTGCCAGCAGTGAAGCCGAGGCAGGGGGAGACTATGGCTACACCTTC
>TRBD2|few|TRBV10-3|TRBJ2-5
CAISETSGQLPQYF
TGTGCCATCAGTGAGACTAGCGGACAATTGCCCCAGTACTTC
>TRBD1|NA|TRBV5-5|TRBJ1-6
CASSPREGAYPGSPLHF
TGTGCCAGCAGCCCCCGGGAGGGGGCTTATCCTGGCTCACCCCTCCACTTT
>NA|NA|TRBV12-3/TRBV12-4|TRBJ1-3
CASSQGSGNTIYF
TGTGCCAGCAGTCAGGGATCTGGAAACACCATATATTTT
>NA|once|TRBV11-2|TRBJ2-2
CASSLASLPTGELFF
TGTGCCAGCAGCTTAGCCTCCCTCCCCACCGGGGAGCTGTTTTTT
>NA|few|TRBV11-3|TRBJ2-1
CASSLDHGTREQFF
TGTGCCAGCAGCTTAGATCATGGGACACGTGAGCAGTTCTTC
>NA|once|TRBV6-2/TRBV6-3|TRBJ1-2
CASSGGTSTGYTF
TGTGCCAGCAGTGGGGGGACGTCGACGGGCTACACCTTC
>NA|NA|TRBV6-2/TRBV6-3|TRBJ2-1
CASSYMPSSYNEQFF
TGTGCCAGCAGTTACATGCCCAGCTCCTACAATGAGCAGTTCTTC